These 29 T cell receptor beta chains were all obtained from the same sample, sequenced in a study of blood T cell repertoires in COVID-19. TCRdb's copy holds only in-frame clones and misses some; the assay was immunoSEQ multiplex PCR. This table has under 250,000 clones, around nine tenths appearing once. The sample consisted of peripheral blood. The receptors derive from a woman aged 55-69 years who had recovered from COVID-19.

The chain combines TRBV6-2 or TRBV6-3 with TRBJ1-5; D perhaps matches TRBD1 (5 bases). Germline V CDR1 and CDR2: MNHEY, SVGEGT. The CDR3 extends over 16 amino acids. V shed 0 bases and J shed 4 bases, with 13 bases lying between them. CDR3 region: CASSYSTTVGNQPQHF. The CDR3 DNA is TGTGCCAGCAGTTACTCGACGACAGTTGGAAATCAGCCCCAGCATTTT.

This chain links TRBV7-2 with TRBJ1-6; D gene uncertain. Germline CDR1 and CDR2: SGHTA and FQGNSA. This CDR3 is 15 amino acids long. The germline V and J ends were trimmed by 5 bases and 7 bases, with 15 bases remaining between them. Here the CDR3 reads CASSPQGGLNSPLHF. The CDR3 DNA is TGTGCCAGCAGCCCACAAGGAGGGTTGAATTCACCCCTCCACTTT.

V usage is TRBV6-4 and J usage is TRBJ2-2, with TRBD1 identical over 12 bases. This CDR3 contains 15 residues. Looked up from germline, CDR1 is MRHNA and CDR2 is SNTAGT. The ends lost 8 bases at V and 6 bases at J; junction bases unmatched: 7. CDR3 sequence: CASGDRGREPGELFF. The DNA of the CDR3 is TGTGCCAGCGGGGACAGGGGGCGAGAACCCGGGGAGCTGTTTTTT.

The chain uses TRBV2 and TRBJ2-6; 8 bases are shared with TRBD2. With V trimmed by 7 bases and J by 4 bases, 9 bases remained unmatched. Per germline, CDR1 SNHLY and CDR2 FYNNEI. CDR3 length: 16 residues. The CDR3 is CASIRERGSGANVLTF. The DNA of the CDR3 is TGTGCCAGCATAAGAGAGCGGGGGAGCGGGGCCAACGTCCTGACTTTC.

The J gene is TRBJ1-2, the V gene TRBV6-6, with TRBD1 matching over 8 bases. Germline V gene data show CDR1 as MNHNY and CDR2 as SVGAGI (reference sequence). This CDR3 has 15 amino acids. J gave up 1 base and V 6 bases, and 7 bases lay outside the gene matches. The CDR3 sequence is CASSLTGQGNYGYTF. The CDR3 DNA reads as TGTGCCAGCAGCCTTACTGGACAGGGTAACTATGGCTACACCTTC.

DNA of the CDR3: TGTGCCAGCAGCGCCCGGACAGGGGAAGAGTACGAGCAGTACTTC. Protein sequence: CASSARTGEEYEQYF. This chain joins TRBV9 and TRBJ2-7, with 9 positions matching TRBD1. V trimming: 3 bases; J trimming: 4 bases; junction bases outside the gene matches: 8. Germline lookup yields CDR1 SGDLS and CDR2 YYNGEE. CDR3 length equals 15 residues.

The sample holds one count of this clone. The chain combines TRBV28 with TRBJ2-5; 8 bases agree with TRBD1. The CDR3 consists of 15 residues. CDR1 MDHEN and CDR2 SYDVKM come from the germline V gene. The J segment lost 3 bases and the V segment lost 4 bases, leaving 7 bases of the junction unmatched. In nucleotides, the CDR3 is TGTGCCAGCAGTTCCCGGACAGGGTGGGAAGAGACCCAGTACTTC. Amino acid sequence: CASSSRTGWEETQYF.

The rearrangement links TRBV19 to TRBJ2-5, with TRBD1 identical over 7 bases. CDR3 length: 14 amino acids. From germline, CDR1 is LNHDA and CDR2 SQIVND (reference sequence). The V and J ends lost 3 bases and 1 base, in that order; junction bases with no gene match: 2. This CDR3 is CASSMTGTQETQYF. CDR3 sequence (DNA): TGTGCCAGTAGTATGACAGGGACCCAAGAGACCCAGTACTTC.

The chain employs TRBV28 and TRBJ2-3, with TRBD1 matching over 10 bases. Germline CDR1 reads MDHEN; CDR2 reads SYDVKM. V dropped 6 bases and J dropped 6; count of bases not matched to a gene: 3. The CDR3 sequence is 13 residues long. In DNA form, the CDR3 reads TGTGCCAGCAGGGACAGGGGGGTGGATACGCAGTATTTT. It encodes CASRDRGVDTQYF.

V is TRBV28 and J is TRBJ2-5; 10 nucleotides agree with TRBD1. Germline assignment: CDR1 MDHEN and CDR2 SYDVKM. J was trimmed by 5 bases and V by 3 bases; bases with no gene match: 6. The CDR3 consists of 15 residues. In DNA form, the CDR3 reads TGTGCCAGCAGTTTCCAGACAGGGGGCGCGGAGACCCAGTACTTC. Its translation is CASSFQTGGAETQYF.

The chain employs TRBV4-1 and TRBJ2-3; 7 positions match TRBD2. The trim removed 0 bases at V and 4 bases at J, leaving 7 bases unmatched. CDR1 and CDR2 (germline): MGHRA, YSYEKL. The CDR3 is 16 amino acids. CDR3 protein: CASSQDRVGGADTQYF. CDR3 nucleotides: TGCGCCAGCAGCCAAGATCGAGTGGGGGGGGCAGATACGCAGTATTTT.

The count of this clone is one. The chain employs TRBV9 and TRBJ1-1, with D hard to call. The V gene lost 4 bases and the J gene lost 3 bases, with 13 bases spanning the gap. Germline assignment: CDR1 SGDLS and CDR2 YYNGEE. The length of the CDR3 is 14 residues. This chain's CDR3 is CASSPHTGDTEAFF. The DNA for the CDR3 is TGTGCCAGCAGCCCCCACACCGGGGACACTGAAGCTTTCTTT.

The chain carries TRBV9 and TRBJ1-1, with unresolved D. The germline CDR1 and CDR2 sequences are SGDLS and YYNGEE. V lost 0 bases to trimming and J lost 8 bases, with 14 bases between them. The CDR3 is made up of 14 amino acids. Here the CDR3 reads CASSVVSPPLEAFF. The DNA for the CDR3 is TGTGCCAGCAGCGTAGTTAGTCCGCCCCTGGAAGCTTTCTTT.

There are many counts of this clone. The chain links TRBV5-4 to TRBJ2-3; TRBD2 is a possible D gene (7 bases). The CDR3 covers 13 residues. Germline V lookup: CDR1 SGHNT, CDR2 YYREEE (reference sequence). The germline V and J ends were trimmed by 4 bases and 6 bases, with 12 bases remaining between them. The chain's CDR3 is CASSGRGADTQYF. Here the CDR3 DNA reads TGTGCCAGCAGCGGACGGGGGGCCGATACGCAGTATTTT.

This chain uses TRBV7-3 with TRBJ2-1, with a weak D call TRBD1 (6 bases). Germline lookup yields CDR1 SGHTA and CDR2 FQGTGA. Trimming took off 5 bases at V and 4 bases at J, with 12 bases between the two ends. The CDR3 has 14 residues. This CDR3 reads CASSLRTEYNEQFF. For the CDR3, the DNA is TGTGCCAGCAGCCTCCGGACAGAGTACAATGAGCAGTTCTTC.

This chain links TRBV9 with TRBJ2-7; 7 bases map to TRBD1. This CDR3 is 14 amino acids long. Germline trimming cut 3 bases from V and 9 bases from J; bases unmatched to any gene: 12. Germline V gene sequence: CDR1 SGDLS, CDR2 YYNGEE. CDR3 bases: TGTGCCAGCAGCGGGACCGGGACAGAAAAGGGGCAGTACTTC. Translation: CASSGTGTEKGQYF.

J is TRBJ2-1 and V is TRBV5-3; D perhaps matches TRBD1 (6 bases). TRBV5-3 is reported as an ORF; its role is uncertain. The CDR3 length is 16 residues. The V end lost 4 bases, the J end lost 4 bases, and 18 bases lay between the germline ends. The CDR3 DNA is TGTGCCAGAAGCGGAGACAGGAGCGCTGGTTACAATGAGCAGTTCTTC. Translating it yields CARSGDRSAGYNEQFF.

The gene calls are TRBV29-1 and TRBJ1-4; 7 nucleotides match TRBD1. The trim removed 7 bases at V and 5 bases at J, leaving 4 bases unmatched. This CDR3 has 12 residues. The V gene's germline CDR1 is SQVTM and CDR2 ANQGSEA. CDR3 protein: CSATQGNEKLFF. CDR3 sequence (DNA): TGCAGCGCCACACAGGGGAATGAAAAACTGTTTTTT.

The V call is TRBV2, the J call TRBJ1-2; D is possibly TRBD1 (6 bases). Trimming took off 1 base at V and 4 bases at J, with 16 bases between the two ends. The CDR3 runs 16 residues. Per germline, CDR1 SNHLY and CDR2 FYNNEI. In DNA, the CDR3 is TGTGCCAGCAGTGAAGGGGGGCAGGGGTTCATCTATGGCTACACCTTC. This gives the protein CASSEGGQGFIYGYTF.

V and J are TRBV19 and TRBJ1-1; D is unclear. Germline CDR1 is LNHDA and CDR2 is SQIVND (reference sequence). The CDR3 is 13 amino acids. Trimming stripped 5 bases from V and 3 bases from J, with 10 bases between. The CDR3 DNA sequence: TGTGCCAGTAGTTACAGTGGCGACACTGAAGCTTTCTTT. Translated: CASSYSGDTEAFF.

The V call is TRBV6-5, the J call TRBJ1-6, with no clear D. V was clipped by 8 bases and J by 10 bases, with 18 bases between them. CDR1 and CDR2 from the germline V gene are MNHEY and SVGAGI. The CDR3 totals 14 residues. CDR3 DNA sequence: TGTGCCAGCGCAAGAGACTTAAGCGGCTCACCCCTCCACTTT. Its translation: CASARDLSGSPLHF.

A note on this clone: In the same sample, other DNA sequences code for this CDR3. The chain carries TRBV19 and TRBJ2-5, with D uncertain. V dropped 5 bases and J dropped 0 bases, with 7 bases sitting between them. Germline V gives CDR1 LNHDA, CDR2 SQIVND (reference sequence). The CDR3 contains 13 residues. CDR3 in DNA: TGTGCCAGTAGTTCGGAGTACCAAGAGACCCAGTACTTC. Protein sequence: CASSSEYQETQYF.

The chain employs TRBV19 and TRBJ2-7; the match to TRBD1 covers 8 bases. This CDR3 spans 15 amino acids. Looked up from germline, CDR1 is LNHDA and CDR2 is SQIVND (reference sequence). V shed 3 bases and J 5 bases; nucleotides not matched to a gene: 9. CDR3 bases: TGTGCCAGTAGTATTCGTTCAGGACAGGGTGACGAGCAGTACTTC. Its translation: CASSIRSGQGDEQYF.

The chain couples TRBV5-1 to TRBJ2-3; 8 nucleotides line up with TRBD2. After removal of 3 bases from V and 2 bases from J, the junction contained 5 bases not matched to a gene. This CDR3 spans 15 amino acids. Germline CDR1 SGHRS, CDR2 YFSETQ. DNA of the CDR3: TGCGCCAGCAGCTCCAGCGGGGGCCTCACAGATACGCAGTATTTT. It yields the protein CASSSSGGLTDTQYF.

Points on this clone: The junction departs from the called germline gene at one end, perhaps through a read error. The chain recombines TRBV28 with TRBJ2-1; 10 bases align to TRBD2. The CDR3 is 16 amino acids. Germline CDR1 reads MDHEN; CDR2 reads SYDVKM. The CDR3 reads CASSLSASGGYNEQFF. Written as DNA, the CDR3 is TGTGCCAGTAGTTTATCGGCTAGCGGGGGCTACAATGAGCAGTTCTTC.

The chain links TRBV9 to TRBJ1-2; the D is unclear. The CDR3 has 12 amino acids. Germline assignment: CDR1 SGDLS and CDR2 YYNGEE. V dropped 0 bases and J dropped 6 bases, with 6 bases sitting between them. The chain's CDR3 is CASSVGRDGYTF. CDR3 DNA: TGTGCCAGCAGCGTAGGGAGGGATGGCTACACCTTC.

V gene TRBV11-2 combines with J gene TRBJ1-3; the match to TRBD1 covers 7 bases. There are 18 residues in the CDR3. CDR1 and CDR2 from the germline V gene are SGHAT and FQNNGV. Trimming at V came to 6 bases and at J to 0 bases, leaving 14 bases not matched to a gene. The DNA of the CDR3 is TGTGCCAGCAGACCCTTCCCCGGGACAGCCGGCTCTGGAAACACCATATATTTT. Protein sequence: CASRPFPGTAGSGNTIYF.

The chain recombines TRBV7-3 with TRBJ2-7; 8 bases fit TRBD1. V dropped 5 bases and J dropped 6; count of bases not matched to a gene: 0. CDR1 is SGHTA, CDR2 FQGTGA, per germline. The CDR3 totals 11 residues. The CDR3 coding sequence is TGTGCCAGCAGCCAGGGGGCCGAGCAGTACTTC. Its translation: CASSQGAEQYF.

The CDR3 protein is CAPGGSTRAGYTF. The CDR3, as DNA: TGTGCCCCCGGGGGTAGCACCCGGGCTGGCTACACCTTC. The rearrangement uses TRBV2 and TRBJ1-2; perhaps TRBD1 as D (5 bases). The germline V and J ends were trimmed by 11 bases and 7 bases, with 20 bases remaining between them. There are 13 residues in the CDR3. Germline V gene data show CDR1 as SNHLY and CDR2 as FYNNEI.